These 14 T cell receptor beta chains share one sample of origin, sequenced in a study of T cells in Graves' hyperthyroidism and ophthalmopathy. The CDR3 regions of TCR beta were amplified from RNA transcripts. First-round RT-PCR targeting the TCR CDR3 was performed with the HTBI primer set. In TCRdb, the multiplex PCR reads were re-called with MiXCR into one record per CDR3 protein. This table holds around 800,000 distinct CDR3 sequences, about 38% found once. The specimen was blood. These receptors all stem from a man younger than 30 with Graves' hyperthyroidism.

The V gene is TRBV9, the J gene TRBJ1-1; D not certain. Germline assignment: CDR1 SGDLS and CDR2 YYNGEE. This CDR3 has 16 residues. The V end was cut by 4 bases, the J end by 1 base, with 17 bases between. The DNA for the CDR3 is TGTGCCAGCAGCTTTTATAGAAGTTGGGAGAACACTGAAGCTTTCTTT. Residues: CASSFYRSWENTEAFF. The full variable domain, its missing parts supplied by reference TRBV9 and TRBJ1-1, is DSGVTQTPKHLITATGQRVTLRCSPRSGDLSVYWYQQSLDQGLQFLIQYYNGEERAKGNILERFSAQQFPDLHSELNLSSLELGDSALYFCASSFYRSWENTEAFFGQGTRLTVV.

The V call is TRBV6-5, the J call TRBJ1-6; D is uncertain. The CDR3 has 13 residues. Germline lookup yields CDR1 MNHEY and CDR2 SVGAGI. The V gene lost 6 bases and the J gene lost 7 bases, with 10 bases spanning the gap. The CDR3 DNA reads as TGTGCCAGCAGAAACTTACGGAATTCACCCCTCCACTTT. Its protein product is CASRNLRNSPLHF.

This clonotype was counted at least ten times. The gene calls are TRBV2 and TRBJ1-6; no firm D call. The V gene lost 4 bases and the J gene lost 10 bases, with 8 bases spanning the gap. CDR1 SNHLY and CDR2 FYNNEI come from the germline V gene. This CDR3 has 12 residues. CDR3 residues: CASSGGRSPLHF. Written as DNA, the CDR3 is TGTGCCAGCAGTGGGGGAAGGTCACCCCTCCACTTT.

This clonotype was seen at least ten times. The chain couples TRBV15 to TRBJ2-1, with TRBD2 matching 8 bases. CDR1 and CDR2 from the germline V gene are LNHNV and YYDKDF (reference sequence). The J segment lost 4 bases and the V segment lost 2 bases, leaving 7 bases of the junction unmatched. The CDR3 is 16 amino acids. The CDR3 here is CATSRLPGLDYNEQFF. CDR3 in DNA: TGTGCCACCAGCAGACTACCGGGACTAGATTACAATGAGCAGTTCTTC.

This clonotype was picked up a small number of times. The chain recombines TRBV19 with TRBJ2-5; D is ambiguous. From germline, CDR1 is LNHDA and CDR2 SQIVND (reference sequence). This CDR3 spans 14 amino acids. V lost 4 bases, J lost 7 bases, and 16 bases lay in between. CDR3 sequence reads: CASSRARGPGTQYF. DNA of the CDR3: TGTGCCAGTAGTAGGGCTCGAGGCCCCGGGACCCAGTACTTC.

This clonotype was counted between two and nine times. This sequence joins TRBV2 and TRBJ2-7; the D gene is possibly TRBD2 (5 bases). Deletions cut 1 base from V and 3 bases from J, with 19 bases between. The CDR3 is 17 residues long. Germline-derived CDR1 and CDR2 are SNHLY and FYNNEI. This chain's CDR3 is CASSEDSEQPRDYEQYF. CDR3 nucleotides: TGTGCCAGCAGTGAAGATAGTGAACAGCCCCGGGACTACGAGCAGTACTTC. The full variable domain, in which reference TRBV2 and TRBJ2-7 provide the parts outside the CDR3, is EPEVTQTPSHQVTQMGQEVILRCVPISNHLYFYWYRQILGQKVEFLVSFYNNEISEKSEIFDDQFSVERPDGSNFTLKIRSTKLEDSAMYFCASSEDSEQPRDYEQYFGPGTRLTVT.

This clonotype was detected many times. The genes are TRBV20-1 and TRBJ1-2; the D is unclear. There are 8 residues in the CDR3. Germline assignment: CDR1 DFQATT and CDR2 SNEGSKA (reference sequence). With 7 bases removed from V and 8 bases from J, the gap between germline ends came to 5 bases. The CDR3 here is CSDEGYTF. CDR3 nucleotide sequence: TGCAGTGATGAAGGCTACACCTTC.

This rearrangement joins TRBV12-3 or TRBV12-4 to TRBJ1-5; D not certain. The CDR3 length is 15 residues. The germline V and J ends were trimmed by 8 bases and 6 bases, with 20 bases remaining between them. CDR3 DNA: TGTGCCAGCTGGGATAGTGGGGATTTGGGTCAGCCCCAGCATTTT. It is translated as CASWDSGDLGQPQHF.

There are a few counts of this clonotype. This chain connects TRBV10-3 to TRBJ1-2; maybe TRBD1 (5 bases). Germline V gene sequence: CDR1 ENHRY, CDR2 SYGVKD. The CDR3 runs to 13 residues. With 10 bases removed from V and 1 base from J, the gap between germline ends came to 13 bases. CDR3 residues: CASQGWNNYGYTF. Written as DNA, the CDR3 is TGTGCCAGCCAGGGATGGAATAACTATGGCTACACCTTC.

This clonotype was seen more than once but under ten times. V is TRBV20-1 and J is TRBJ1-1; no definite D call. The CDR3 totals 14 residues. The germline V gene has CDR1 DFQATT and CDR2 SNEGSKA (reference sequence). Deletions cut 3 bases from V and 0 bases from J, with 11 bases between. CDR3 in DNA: TGCAGTGCTAGTAAGGCAGTCATGAACACTGAAGCTTTCTTT. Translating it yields CSASKAVMNTEAFF.

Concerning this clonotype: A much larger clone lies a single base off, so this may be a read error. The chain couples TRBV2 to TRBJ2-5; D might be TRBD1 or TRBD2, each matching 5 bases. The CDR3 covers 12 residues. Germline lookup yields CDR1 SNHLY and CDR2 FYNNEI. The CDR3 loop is CASWGGQEAQYF. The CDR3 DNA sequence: TGTGCCAGCTGGGGCGGGCAAGAGGCCCAGTACTTC.

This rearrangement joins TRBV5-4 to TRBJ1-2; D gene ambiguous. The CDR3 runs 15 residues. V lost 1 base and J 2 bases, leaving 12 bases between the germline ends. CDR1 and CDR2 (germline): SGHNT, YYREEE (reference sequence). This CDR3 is CASSLNFGLNYGYTF. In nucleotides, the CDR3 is TGTGCCAGCAGCTTGAATTTTGGGTTAAACTATGGCTACACCTTC.

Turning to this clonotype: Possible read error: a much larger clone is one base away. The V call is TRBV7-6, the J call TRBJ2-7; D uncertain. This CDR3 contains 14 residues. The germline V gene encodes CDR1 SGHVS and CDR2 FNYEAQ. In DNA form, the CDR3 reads TGTGCCAGCAGCTTAGGTGACGACTCCTACGAGCCGTACTTC. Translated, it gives CASSLGDDSYEPYF.

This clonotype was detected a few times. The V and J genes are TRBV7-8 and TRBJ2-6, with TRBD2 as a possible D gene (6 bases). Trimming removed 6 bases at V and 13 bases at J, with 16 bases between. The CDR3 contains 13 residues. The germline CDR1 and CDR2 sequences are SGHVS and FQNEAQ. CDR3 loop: CASSLGGLGVLTF. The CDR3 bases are TGTGCCAGCAGTCTCGGGGGACTGGGGGTCCTGACTTTC.